Following are 18 T cell receptor beta chains from one sample sequenced in a study of spatial heterogeneity in lung cancer. These TCRs are of unknown antigen specificity. TCRdb independently ran MiXCR on the 5' RACE reads; one entry per CDR3 protein. The data show 16,000 or so distinct CDR3 sequences, roughly 5.7% seen once. Time point described: sample taken at primary tumor resection. Study results and limitations: Counts of expanded intratumoral alpha and beta TCRs tracked tumor mutation counts.

The sequencing used lung tumor tissue, collected at surgery. Receptor source: a female donor with early-stage non-small cell lung cancer.

This clonotype showed up just a few times. This beta chain is an off-target read within a library intended for alpha chains, so its frequency means little. This chain links TRBV6-5 with TRBJ2-7, with D tentatively TRBD2 (6 bases). Germline V CDR1 and CDR2: MNHEY, SVGAGI. V dropped 5 bases and J dropped 4 bases, with 15 bases sitting between them. This CDR3 has 14 residues. CDR3 sequence reads: CASSDGPGGYEQYF. In DNA, the CDR3 is TGTGCCAGCAGTGACGGCCCTGGGGGGTACGAGCAGTACTTC.

This clonotype has at least ten counts. Within a library made for alpha chains, this beta chain is off target, and its count is uninformative. This chain connects TRBV11-2 to TRBJ2-1; unclear D gene. From germline, CDR1 is SGHAT and CDR2 FQNNGV. The germline V and J ends were trimmed by 3 bases and 12 bases, with 12 bases remaining between them. The CDR3 totals 12 residues. CDR3 protein: CASSFPPGRQFF. In DNA, the CDR3 is TGTGCCAGCAGCTTCCCCCCGGGTAGGCAGTTCTTC.

Concerning this clonotype itself: Within a library made for alpha chains, this beta chain is off target, and its count is uninformative. The chain joins TRBV4-1 to TRBJ1-2; tentatively, D is TRBD1 (6 bases). Trimming shortened V by 1 base and J by 3 bases, and 9 bases separated the two germline ends. Germline V gene sequence: CDR1 MGHRA, CDR2 YSYEKL. The CDR3 is 14 amino acids. CDR3 DNA sequence: TGCGCCAGCAGCCAAGCGGACAGTTACTATGGCTACACCTTC. Encoded protein: CASSQADSYYGYTF.

Concerning this clonotype itself: This beta chain is a stray sequence in a library constructed for alpha chains; its clone size is not meaningful. V usage is TRBV20-1 and J usage is TRBJ2-3; D may match TRBD1 or TRBD2 (7 bases each). CDR3 length: 12 residues. V was shortened by 7 bases and J by 4 bases, with 12 bases between the two germline ends. The germline gives CDR1 DFQATT, CDR2 SNEGSKA (reference sequence). CDR3: CSGSGGADTQYF. The DNA for the CDR3 is TGCAGTGGCTCAGGGGGGGCAGATACGCAGTATTTT.

This clonotype showed up many times. This beta chain turned up in a library designed for alpha chains; as an off-target read, its abundance says little. This sequence joins TRBV29-1 and TRBJ2-7, with a tentative D call TRBD1 (6 bases). The CDR3 covers 14 residues. CDR1 is SQVTM and CDR2 is ANQGSEA in the germline V gene. Trimming stripped 3 bases from V and 5 bases from J, with 17 bases between. CDR3 sequence (DNA): TGCAGCGTTGAGGGATCAGGGGTTGGGAACGAGCAGTACTTC. It encodes CSVEGSGVGNEQYF.

This clonotype showed up just a few times. Within a library made for alpha chains, this beta chain is off target, and its count is uninformative. The V gene is TRBV5-1, the J gene TRBJ2-1, with TRBD1 matching over 7 bases. V lost 6 bases to trimming and J lost 0 bases; unmatched junction nucleotides: 6. Germline V gives CDR1 SGHRS, CDR2 YFSETQ. The CDR3 consists of 15 residues. DNA for the CDR3: TGCGCCAGCATGGTGACAGGGAGCTCCTACAATGAGCAGTTCTTC. Its protein is CASMVTGSSYNEQFF.

The table lists this clonotype with many counts. Because this beta chain is a stray read in a library intended to capture alpha chains, its abundance should not be given much weight. The chain combines TRBV2 with TRBJ2-7; 8 bases align to TRBD1. The CDR3 length is 14 residues. V gave up 7 bases and J gave up 6 bases; unmatched junction bases: 11. The germline gives CDR1 SNHLY, CDR2 FYNNEI. The CDR3 spells CASNLGTGNFEQYF. CDR3 coding DNA: TGTGCCAGCAACCTAGGGACAGGCAACTTCGAGCAGTACTTC.

This clonotype was recorded many times. This beta chain was picked up by a library intended for alpha chains and is off target, so its count carries little meaning. The V and J genes are TRBV21-1 and TRBJ2-2; TRBD1 is the table's D call, not checked against the DNA. TRBV21-1 is tagged as a pseudogene. The CDR3 extends over 14 amino acids. The CDR3 protein is CASSKGHPHRGAVF. In DNA form, the CDR3 reads TGTGCCAGCAGCAAGGGACATCCCCACCGGGGAGCTGTTTTT.

Concerning this clonotype itself: A much larger clone sits a single nucleotide away, making a read error possible. The library was prepared for alpha chains; this beta chain is a stray read, so its frequency means little. The V gene is TRBV5-6, the J gene TRBJ1-1; tentatively, D is TRBD1 (5 bases). In germline, CDR1 is SGHDT, CDR2 YYEEEE. This CDR3 comprises 14 residues. The CDR3 protein is CASRGLGATTEDFF. The DNA of the CDR3 is TGTGCCAGCAGGGGCTTAGGGGCAACTACTGAAGATTTCTTT.

This clonotype was seen many times. This beta chain is off target for a library built for alpha chains, so its abundance means little. The chain carries TRBV7-2 and TRBJ2-3, with D perhaps assigned TRBD1 or TRBD2 (5 bases each). V lost 6 bases and J lost 10, with 17 bases in between. This CDR3 comprises 13 residues. Per germline, CDR1 SGHTA and CDR2 FQGNSA. CDR3 bases: TGTGCCAGCAGTCGGGACCGCCCCGATGCGCAGTATTTT. Its translation is CASSRDRPDAQYF.

About this clonotype itself: Since the library was made to target alpha chains, this beta chain is a stray read and its abundance is not meaningful. The V and J genes are TRBV5-1 and TRBJ2-5; 8 bases map to TRBD1. The CDR3 has 13 residues. J was trimmed by 4 bases and V by 2 bases; bases with no gene match: 1. Germline CDR1 and CDR2: SGHRS and YFSETQ. The chain's CDR3 is CASSFQGAETQYF. The CDR3 nucleotides read TGCGCCAGCAGCTTCCAGGGGGCAGAGACCCAGTACTTC.

In this sample, this clonotype turned up many times. With the library built for alpha chains, this beta chain is off target and its frequency is not meaningful. This sequence joins TRBV7-9 and TRBJ1-6, with 7 bases matching TRBD1. J was trimmed by 8 bases and V by 4 bases; bases with no gene match: 2. Germline V gene sequence: CDR1 SEHNR, CDR2 FQNEAQ (reference sequence). This CDR3 contains 13 residues. CDR3 in amino acids: CASSSQGDSPLHF. The CDR3 nucleotides are TGTGCCAGCAGCTCCCAGGGGGATTCACCCCTCCACTTT.

The table lists this clonotype with many counts. As an off-target read in a library built for alpha chains, this beta chain has a frequency of little significance. The chain combines TRBV5-1 with TRBJ2-4, with D tentatively TRBD1 or TRBD2 (6 bases each). This CDR3 has 15 amino acids. V lost 4 bases to trimming and J lost 0 bases, with 11 bases between them. Germline CDR1 reads SGHRS; CDR2 reads YFSETQ. CDR3 loop: CASSAGHPAKNIQYF. CDR3 nucleotide sequence: TGCGCCAGCAGCGCGGGACATCCAGCCAAAAACATTCAGTACTTC.

By share of the sample, this clonotype is medium-sized. This beta chain was picked up by a library intended for alpha chains and is off target, so its count carries little meaning. The chain combines TRBV10-3 with TRBJ2-3; D gene uncertain. Deletions cut 9 bases from V and 1 base from J, with 11 bases between. Germline V lookup: CDR1 ENHRY, CDR2 SYGVKD. CDR3 length: 13 residues. CDR3 loop: CAIFTTGTDTQYF. The DNA of the CDR3 is TGTGCCATTTTTACCACCGGCACAGATACGCAGTATTTT.

About this clonotype itself: The library was designed around alpha chains, so this beta chain is a stray read whose abundance carries little weight. The rearrangement joins TRBV30 to TRBJ2-1, with unresolved D. The CDR3 consists of 17 residues. V shed 0 bases and J shed 0 bases, with 15 bases lying between them. Per germline, CDR1 GTSNPN and CDR2 SVGIG (reference sequence). The CDR3 reads CAWSVSLGLSSYNEQFF. CDR3 nucleotides: TGTGCCTGGAGTGTTAGTCTTGGGCTTAGCTCCTACAATGAGCAGTTCTTC.

This clonotype is termed medium-sized. Because the library targeted alpha chains, this beta chain is an off-target read whose size means little. J is TRBJ1-5 and V is TRBV28, with D possibly matching TRBD1 (6 bases). Germline V gene data show CDR1 as MDHEN and CDR2 as SYDVKM. CDR3 length: 18 amino acids. Trimming cost V 4 bases and J 5 bases, with 24 bases left between them. CDR3 protein: CASSSGGWDRQAYQPQHF. CDR3 DNA sequence: TGTGCCAGCAGTTCGGGAGGTTGGGATAGACAGGCCTATCAGCCCCAGCATTTT.

This clonotype came up many times. In a library made to pick up alpha chains, this beta chain is a stray read with a size that means little. The chain carries TRBV6-1 and TRBJ2-7, with D possibly matching TRBD2 (6 bases). Trimming took off 3 bases at V and 6 bases at J, with 12 bases between the two ends. CDR3 length equals 13 residues. Germline CDR1 reads MNHNS; CDR2 reads SASEGT. The DNA for the CDR3 is TGTGCCAGCAGTGATCTAGCGCCCCCCGAGCAGTACTTC. Its translation: CASSDLAPPEQYF.

This clonotype was recorded at least ten times. The size of this beta chain means little, since it is a stray read in a library made for alpha chains. The chain couples TRBV28 to TRBJ2-2; possibly TRBD1 for D (5 bases). Trimming pared 7 bases from V and 3 bases from J, leaving 12 bases between. This CDR3 spans 14 amino acids. Germline CDR1 is MDHEN and CDR2 is SYDVKM. The CDR3 sequence is CASKGLVDTGELFF. For the CDR3, the DNA is TGTGCCAGCAAGGGGCTAGTGGACACCGGGGAGCTGTTTTTT. The whole variable domain, filled in from reference TRBV28 and TRBJ2-2, reads DVKVTQSSRYLVKRTGEKVFLECVQDMDHENMFWYRQDPGLGLRLIYFSYDVKMKEKGDIPEGYSVSREKKERFSLILESASTNQTSMYLCASKGLVDTGELFFGEGSRLTVL.